This entry describes one T cell receptor (beta chain). Its cognate antigen has yet to be identified. No per-base quality is available; no much larger clone lies one base away. TCRbeta CDR3 regions were amplified from genomic DNA by means of the immunoSEQ Assay, a bias-controlled multiplex PCR. The paper's processing steps were these. Within the assay, amplification of reference gene primers was used to estimate how many nucleated cells each sample contained. To quantify the absolute abundance of each unique TCRbeta CDR3 rearrangement, sequence reads were collapsed and filtered. For each sample, productive Simpson clonality was calculated by taking the square root of Simpson's diversity index across productive rearrangements. The immuneACCESS repertoire file appears here via TCRdb, limited to in-frame rearrangements. These files lack a portion of the clones; in checked studies, under half of the deficit traces to unresolved V genes, and the cause of the others is not known. That table supplies the V and J calls and clone size; D and trimming were determined from the DNA. The sample has about 220,000 clones on record, about 83% of them singletons. The ten most abundant clones make up roughly 6.2% of the sample.

The data originate from a study of blood T cell repertoires in COVID-19 (dated by TCRdb to the early 2020s). In terms of the full investigation: Samples from collaborators originated in the United States, Italy and Spain and spanned both the acute and convalescent phases of COVID-19. A freely available public database, intended as a resource for researchers studying the immune response to SARS-CoV-2, is where the repertoires were released. The material from the prospective study consisted of cDNA or gDNA derived from T cells, B-cell-depleted T cells, or PBMCs. Samples came from the ongoing ImmuneRACE study (first 160 participants) plus 1,254 subjects from 6 global collaborators. Sample metadata almost always included a de-identified subject ID, COVID-19 status, age in years and sex. Deeply sampled blood TCRbeta repertoires from subjects exposed to, actively infected with, or recovered from COVID-19 were included in the dataset. Where available, HLA class I and class II types were taken from metadata supplied by the sample provider and were not determined by assay-based typing.

Paper-wide results and their limitations: The amount of clinical and demographic metadata varied by source and participant and was provided uncurated.

The CDR3 holds 15 amino acids from the cysteine to the phenylalanine. The CDR3 DNA has 45 bases and is translated from base 1. The germline V gene specifies SGDLS as CDR1 and YYNGEE as CDR2. The germline V and J ends show losses of 5 bases and 3 bases respectively, and no gene match explains 7 bases of the junction. Enrolling through a virtual design, the prospective study's participants ranged in age from roughly 18 to 100 years and lived across 24 United States geographic areas. In the prospective study, cohorts were assigned on the basis of participant-reported clinical history obtained from a screening survey and a study questionnaire. For ImmuneRACE Cohort 3, a participant was defined as recovered based on two consecutive negative NP/OP PCR tests, clearance by a healthcare professional, or resolution of symptoms. Mobile phlebotomists in the prospective study collected whole blood, serum and a nasopharyngeal or oropharyngeal swab from every participant. Prospective study participants could optionally give additional blood draws and questionnaires over an approximately 2-month period. Before DNA extraction, blood samples from the prospective study were shipped at room temperature or frozen.

The receptor comes from a woman between 40 and 55 years old who had recovered from COVID-19. The rearrangement joined TRBV9 to TRBJ1-5; 8 central bases correspond to TRBD1. The sequencing input was PBMCs or T cells enriched from blood (not recorded which). For the CDR3, the sequence is CASSRQGMVNQPQHF. The DNA reads as follows: TGTGCCAGCAGTCGACAGGGGATGGTCAATCAGCCCCAGCATTTT.